This paragraph reports one TCR beta chain. The data belong to a study of blood T cell repertoires in COVID-19. As for the study in general: Spain, Italy and the United States supplied samples that represented acute and convalescent COVID-19. The analysed material was cDNA or gDNA that came from T cells, B-cell-depleted T cells, or PBMCs.

Recruited during active infection, patients (from Seattle) were subsequently followed longitudinally. The CDR3 is 14 residues long. Germline assignment: CDR1 WNHNN and CDR2 SYGVQD (reference sequence). Trimming stripped 3 bases from V and 1 base from J, with 9 bases between. Sequencing was performed with immunoSEQ multiplex PCR; in TCRdb, only in-frame clones are kept and a portion is missing. This table holds just over 350,000 clones, 70% to 90% found once. V is TRBV10-1 and J is TRBJ2-5, with D tentatively TRBD1 (6 bases). The receptor's source is a woman aged 60-75 years with COVID-19, enrolled during active disease. What was sequenced was peripheral blood. The CDR3 sequence is CASSDRDTQETQYF. The CDR3 DNA reads TGCGCCAGCAGTGATAGGGACACCCAAGAGACCCAGTACTTC.